These 10 T cell receptor beta chains came from one sample sequenced in a study of CD8 T cells in Susac syndrome (dated by TCRdb to the late 2010s). The library relied on the immunoSEQ multiplex PCR assay. RNA was extracted using the RNeasy kit, and 0.5 to 1 microgram was reverse transcribed with random hexamers. In TCRdb, the public reads were trimmed at Q25 with fastp and aligned with MiXCR, with productive beta chains retained. Each record represents a unique CDR3 protein, reported with the most common genes and DNA among its rows. Recorded for this sample are tens of thousands of distinct CDR3 sequences; 93% of them occurred a single time. The ten largest clones add up to around 0.15% of the sample. Sequencing was carried out using CD4+ T cells from PBMCs. These TCRs come from a human donor with Susac syndrome.

The chain couples TRBV18 to TRBJ1-2, with 9 bases matching TRBD1. The CDR3 consists of 13 residues. Unmatched junction bases numbered 4, after V lost 4 bases and J lost 7 bases. Germline values: CDR1 KGHSH, CDR2 LQKENI. Here the CDR3 DNA reads TGTGCCAGCTCACGGGACAGGGAAGGTGGCTACACCTTC. Its protein product is CASSRDREGGYTF.

This rearrangement joins TRBV6-5 to TRBJ2-1, with 8 positions matching TRBD2. Germline V gene data show CDR1 as MNHEY and CDR2 as SVGAGI. Losses at the gene ends were 0 bases for V and 9 bases for J; bases not matched to a gene: 7. This CDR3 has 15 residues. The CDR3 here is CASSYSSSGGVEQFF. The CDR3 DNA sequence: TGTGCCAGCAGTTACTCCTCAAGCGGGGGTGTTGAGCAGTTCTTC.

The chain combines TRBV6-2 or TRBV6-3 with TRBJ2-6; no clear D. The CDR3 is 14 residues long. CDR1 and CDR2 (germline): MNHEY, SVGEGT. The V gene lost 7 bases and the J gene lost 2 bases, with 9 bases spanning the gap. CDR3 nucleotide sequence: TGTGCCAGCACGAGGAACGCTGGGGCCAACGTCCTGACTTTC. It specifies CASTRNAGANVLTF.

The gene calls are TRBV5-6 and TRBJ1-3; D is undetermined. Germline-derived CDR1 and CDR2 are SGHDT and YYEEEE. The ends were cut back, 0 bases at V and 0 bases at J, with 7 bases in the middle. The CDR3 contains 15 residues. The CDR3 is CASSLVRSSGNTIYF. The DNA of the CDR3 is TGTGCCAGCAGCTTGGTAAGGAGCTCTGGAAACACCATATATTTT.

V gene TRBV3-1 combines with J gene TRBJ2-3; D possibly corresponds to TRBD1 (5 bases). This CDR3 comprises 14 residues. Trimming shortened V by 1 base and J by 4 bases, and 9 bases separated the two germline ends. Germline values: CDR1 LGHDT, CDR2 YNNKEL (reference sequence). The chain's CDR3 is CASSQGQGPDTQYF. CDR3 nucleotide sequence: TGTGCCAGCAGCCAAGGTCAGGGCCCAGATACGCAGTATTTT.

The chain is built from TRBV7-8 and TRBJ2-7; perhaps D is TRBD1 or TRBD2 (5 bases each). This CDR3 spans 14 amino acids. Germline loops: CDR1 SGHVS, CDR2 FQNEAQ. Deletions cut 0 bases from V and 7 bases from J, with 13 bases between. CDR3 bases: TGTGCCAGCAGCTTAGCGTCGGGACCCCGAGAGCAGTACTTC. Translated, it gives CASSLASGPREQYF.

Note on this clonotype: As the CDR3 is not closed by the conserved phenylalanine or tryptophan, this likely results from a read error. V and J are TRBV3-1 and TRBJ2-1, with no clear D. The CDR3 is 17 residues long. Germline V gene lookup returns CDR1 LGHDT and CDR2 YNNKEL (reference sequence). V was shortened by 4 bases and J by 0 bases, with 16 bases between the two germline ends. The CDR3 nucleotides read TGTGCCAGCAGCCCTGTCGACGGGCAGTCCTCCTACAATGAGCAGTTCGTC. Amino acids: CASSPVDGQSSYNEQFV.

The CDR3 is CAISDGASGGYEQYF. CDR3 coding DNA: TGTGCCATCAGTGACGGCGCGTCAGGGGGCTACGAGCAGTACTTC. The J gene is TRBJ2-7, the V gene TRBV10-3, with 7 nucleotides matching TRBD1. The germline V gene has CDR1 ENHRY and CDR2 SYGVKD. The V gene end was trimmed by 3 bases and the J gene end by 3 bases; junction bases not matched to a gene: 8. This CDR3 has 15 amino acids.

This chain uses TRBV27 with TRBJ2-1, with 8 nucleotides matching TRBD2. V shed 7 bases and J 7 bases; nucleotides not matched to a gene: 12. CDR1 is MNHEY and CDR2 is SMNVEV in the germline V gene (reference sequence). The CDR3 contains 15 residues. The CDR3, as DNA: TGTGCCAGCATCTTGAGCGGGGGTGGAAAAAATGAGCAGTTCTTC. Encoded protein: CASILSGGGKNEQFF.

The CDR3 nucleotides are TGTGCCAGCCGCAGGGGGCCCAATCAGCCCCAGCATTTT. Amino acids: CASRRGPNQPQHF. This sequence joins TRBV6-5 and TRBJ1-5; 8 bases align to TRBD1. Germline V CDR1 and CDR2: MNHEY, SVGAGI. Trimming took 8 bases from V and 3 from J; bases not matched to a gene: 3. The CDR3 covers 13 residues.